This T cell receptor (beta chain) stems from a study of early T cells in non-severe SARS-CoV-2 infection (TCRdb year 2021). Context from the whole study: Bulk RNA from unsorted whole blood was used for TCR sequencing, so alpha and beta chains could not be paired.

This was a case-control study nested in a cohort of healthcare workers in London, UK, who had nasopharyngeal swab PCR tests and blood samples taken every week. Healthcare workers were recruited between 23 and 31 March 2020, during the week of the UK lockdown, and were followed weekly for up to about 15 weeks. Findings and caveats that apply to the study as a whole: VDJdb matching was skewed toward anti-spike CD8 responses, so virus-specific expansions were likely underestimated and private and CD4 specificities were missed.

In the case of this clonotype: Its specific antigen is unknown. Base qualities were left out, and no much larger clone turns up one base away.

There are 14 amino acids in the CDR3, from cysteine to phenylalanine inclusive. The sequence is cut down to CDR3 DNA, 42 bases in frame from base 1. CDR1 and CDR2 are drawn from the germline V gene: MDHEN, SYDVKM. Between the V and J ends, shortened by 6 bases and 8 bases respectively, the junction contains 19 bases. The library was prepared using 5' RACE. The sequencing machine was a NextSeq 500. The TCR library protocol attached unique molecular identifiers to individual cDNA molecules to correct for sequencing error and PCR bias. Sequencing covered both TCR alpha and beta chains, and within each sample the abundances of alpha and beta sequences were tightly co-correlated. In the original analysis: Decombinator V4 was used to perform V gene, J gene and CDR3 annotation of TCR sequences. Expanded TCRs were defined as changing significantly between any two time points under a Poisson model with p below 0.0001. TCR abundances were normalised to the total number of TCRs sequenced per sample and were expressed as counts per million. MAIT TCRs were defined by TRAV1-2 paired with TRAJ12, TRAJ20 or TRAJ33, and iNKT TCRs by TRAV10 paired with TRAJ18. VDJdb, accessed 1 November 2021, was searched for CMV, EBV and SARS-CoV-2 annotated TCRs, with TCRs annotated for multiple antigens excluded. TCRdb ran its own pipeline on the public reads, namely fastp trimming at Q25 and MiXCR clone calling, and kept in-frame beta chains. Each entry is one CDR3 protein sequence, shown with its most common DNA and genes. These V and J calls are TCRdb output, not the study's own analysis. This sample comprises fewer than 95,000 distinct CDR3 sequences, about 15% of them detected only once. In total, the top ten clones hold around 4.9% of the sample.

Sequenced here: whole blood, sampled at baseline. The chain joins TRBV28 to TRBJ1-2; the D gene remains uncertain. The sequence was obtained from an adult who was a healthcare worker with PCR-confirmed SARS-CoV-2 infection or an uninfected control (not recorded which). The DNA is as follows: TGTGCCAGCAGCCGAACTCCAGGATCTTTCGGCTACACCTTC. Its amino acids are CASSRTPGSFGYTF.